The sequence of this TCR beta chain was determined in a study of technical replicates of blood from a handful of donors. Produced via immunoSEQ multiplex PCR; TCRdb's table is partial and in-frame only. The data show over 50,000 clones, 80% to 90% seen once. Trimming stripped 6 bases from V and 6 bases from J, with 14 bases between. Germline V lookup: CDR1 LNHDA, CDR2 SQIVND (reference sequence). CDR3 size: 14 residues. The sample comprised PBMCs. This sequence was found in a human donor in good health. Some clones in this sample may be carry-over from other donors' samples. The chain employs TRBV19 and TRBJ2-2; the D gene is possibly TRBD1 (6 bases). The CDR3 sequence is CASSISRGAGELFF. CDR3 DNA: TGTGCCAGTAGCATTAGCAGGGGCGCCGGGGAGCTGTTTTTT.